The rows below give T cell receptor beta chains drawn from one sample of a study of blood T cell repertoires in COVID-19. Generated by immunoSEQ multiplex PCR, the TCRdb table keeps only in-frame clones and is missing some. The top ten clones hold 0.45% to 0.6% of a sample with over 150,000 clones, around 87% of them seen once. Sequences were obtained from peripheral blood. Receptor source: a man in his sixties with COVID-19, enrolled during active disease. CDR3s leave out the opening cysteine and the closing phenylalanine or tryptophan. The D gene is left open where the match is weak.

D gene,V gene,CDR3 protein
.,TRBV28,ASSLVQGPTMGYT
.,TRBV4-1,ASSQDKQGTNEKLF
TRBD2,TRBV2,ASSFGLAGGNEQF
TRBD2,TRBV19,ASSIAGATSGRAAQY
TRBD2,TRBV28,ASSLAGGTAKNIQY
TRBD2,TRBV15,ATSSRLAGGGDTQY
.,TRBV5-1,ASRVGPGENQPQH
TRBD1,TRBV6-5,ASRTGTGYSPLH
.,TRBV7-3,ASSLILQDHYSNQPQH
TRBD1,TRBV7-2,ASSQQGAGQPQH